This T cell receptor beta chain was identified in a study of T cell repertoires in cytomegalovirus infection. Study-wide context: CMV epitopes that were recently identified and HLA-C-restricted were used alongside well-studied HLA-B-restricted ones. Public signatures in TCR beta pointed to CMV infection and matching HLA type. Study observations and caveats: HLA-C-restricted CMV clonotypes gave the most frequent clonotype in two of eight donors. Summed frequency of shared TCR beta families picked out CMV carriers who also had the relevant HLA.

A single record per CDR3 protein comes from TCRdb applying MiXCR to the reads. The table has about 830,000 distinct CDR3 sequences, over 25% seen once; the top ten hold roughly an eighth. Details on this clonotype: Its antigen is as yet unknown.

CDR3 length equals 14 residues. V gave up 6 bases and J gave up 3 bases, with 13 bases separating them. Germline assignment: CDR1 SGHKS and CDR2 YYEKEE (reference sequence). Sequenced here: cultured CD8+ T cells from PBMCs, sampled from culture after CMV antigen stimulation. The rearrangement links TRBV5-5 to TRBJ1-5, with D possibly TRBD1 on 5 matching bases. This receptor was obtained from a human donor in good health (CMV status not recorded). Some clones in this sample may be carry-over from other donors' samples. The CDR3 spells CASTLGDDNQPQHF. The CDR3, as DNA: TGTGCCAGCACCCTGGGGGACGACAATCAGCCCCAGCATTTT.